This is a list of T cell receptor beta chains from one sample in a study of T-cell memory formation after mild COVID-19. From the 5' RACE reads, TCRdb called clonotypes with MiXCR, one entry per CDR3 protein. The sample comprises a few hundred thousand distinct CDR3 sequences, around 27% of which are singletons, and approximately 12% rests with the top ten. Sequenced input: PBMCs or a T cell subset sorted from them (not recorded which). The origin of the receptors is an adult woman who had mild COVID-19 (a few samples of this study predate the infection). Cell type and time point are not known. CDR3s include the opening cysteine and the closing phenylalanine or tryptophan. The order of the fields is V gene, J gene, clone size, D gene, CDR3 DNA, CDR3 protein. D genes are given only for firm matches. Clone size, where shown, is once, few, many, or a class for clones that have expanded.

V gene: TRBV3-1
J gene: TRBJ1-1
clone size: -
D gene: TRBD1
CDR3 DNA: TGTGCCAGCAGCCGACAGGGTGAAGCTGAAGCTTTCTTT
CDR3 protein: CASSRQGEAEAFF

V gene: TRBV2
J gene: TRBJ2-2
clone size: few
D gene: -
CDR3 DNA: TGTGCCAGCAGGGCCGGGACCCGCTTTGCCGGGGAGCTGTTTTTT
CDR3 protein: CASRAGTRFAGELFF

V gene: TRBV18
J gene: TRBJ2-7
clone size: few
D gene: -
CDR3 DNA: TGTGCCAGTTCAAGGAATGCCTCCCCACAAGGCGAGCAGTACTTC
CDR3 protein: CASSRNASPQGEQYF

V gene: TRBV5-1
J gene: TRBJ2-5
clone size: -
D gene: -
CDR3 DNA: TGCGCCAGCAGCTTGGGTCCTGCCGGGGAAGAGACCCAGTACTTC
CDR3 protein: CASSLGPAGEETQYF

V gene: TRBV11-3
J gene: TRBJ2-3
clone size: few
D gene: -
CDR3 DNA: TGTGCCAGCAGCTCCCTAGCCGCACAGGAAGCGCAGTATTTT
CDR3 protein: CASSSLAAQEAQYF

V gene: TRBV15
J gene: TRBJ2-3
clone size: -
D gene: TRBD2
CDR3 DNA: TGTGCCACCAGCAGGTCTAGCGGGGGACTTAGCACAGATACGCAGTATTTT
CDR3 protein: CATSRSSGGLSTDTQYF

V gene: TRBV7-9
J gene: TRBJ2-5
clone size: few
D gene: TRBD2
CDR3 DNA: TGTGCCAGCAGCTTACGGCGGGAGGTGGAGACCCAGTACTTC
CDR3 protein: CASSLRREVETQYF

V gene: TRBV12-3/TRBV12-4
J gene: TRBJ1-5
clone size: -
D gene: -
CDR3 DNA: TGTGCCAGTCGTGGGGGCAATCAGCCCCAGCATTTT
CDR3 protein: CASRGGNQPQHF

V gene: TRBV29-1
J gene: TRBJ2-1
clone size: -
D gene: -
CDR3 DNA: TGCAGCGTTAGGTCGGGGGACAGCTTATACAATGAGCAGTTCTTC
CDR3 protein: CSVRSGDSLYNEQFF

V gene: TRBV20-1
J gene: TRBJ1-5
clone size: -
D gene: -
CDR3 DNA: TGCAGTGTCTTACAGCCCGGATATAGCAATCAGCCCCAGCATTTT
CDR3 protein: CSVLQPGYSNQPQHF

V gene: TRBV14
J gene: TRBJ2-4
clone size: many
D gene: -
CDR3 DNA: TGTGCCAGCAGCCCAGGACAGGGAGGGGTTCTTAGAAACATTCAGTACTTC
CDR3 protein: CASSPGQGGVLRNIQYF

V gene: TRBV27
J gene: TRBJ2-3
clone size: few
D gene: -
CDR3 DNA: TGTGCCAGCAGCCGGCAGGGGGGATACACAGATACGCAGTATTTT
CDR3 protein: CASSRQGGYTDTQYF

V gene: TRBV5-1
J gene: TRBJ2-2
clone size: few
D gene: -
CDR3 DNA: TGCGCCAGCAGCTTGGCCCAGGTCACCGGGGAGCTGTTTTTT
CDR3 protein: CASSLAQVTGELFF

V gene: TRBV10-3
J gene: TRBJ2-3
clone size: -
D gene: TRBD1
CDR3 DNA: TGTGCCATCAGGGCTGACAGGGGGCCAGATACGCAGTATTTT
CDR3 protein: CAIRADRGPDTQYF

V gene: TRBV5-5
J gene: TRBJ2-5
clone size: few
D gene: -
CDR3 DNA: TGTGCCAGCAGCTTTGGGTCCATAGCCCCGGGAGAGACCCAGTACTTC
CDR3 protein: CASSFGSIAPGETQYF

V gene: TRBV3-1
J gene: TRBJ2-1
clone size: -
D gene: -
CDR3 DNA: TGTGCCAGCAGCCTTGACGGAGGGGGGTACAATGAGCAGTTCTTC
CDR3 protein: CASSLDGGGYNEQFF

V gene: TRBV7-8
J gene: TRBJ2-7
clone size: few
D gene: -
CDR3 DNA: TGTGCCAGCAGAATAAGGCTTGGGGGCTCCTACGAGCAGTACTTC
CDR3 protein: CASRIRLGGSYEQYF

V gene: TRBV12-3/TRBV12-4
J gene: TRBJ1-1
clone size: -
D gene: -
CDR3 DNA: TGTGCCAGCACCTCCTTCGTTACGGGGTACACTGAAGCTTTCTTT
CDR3 protein: CASTSFVTGYTEAFF

V gene: TRBV5-1
J gene: TRBJ2-1
clone size: -
D gene: -
CDR3 DNA: TGCGCCAGCAGCTCTACTCCAGGTCGGGGGAATGAGCAGTTCTTC
CDR3 protein: CASSSTPGRGNEQFF

V gene: TRBV7-9
J gene: TRBJ2-3
clone size: few
D gene: -
CDR3 DNA: TGTGCCAGCAGCTTAGCTCCAGGTGCTAGCGTGGGAGATACGCAGTATTTT
CDR3 protein: CASSLAPGASVGDTQYF

V gene: TRBV6-6
J gene: TRBJ1-5
clone size: -
D gene: -
CDR3 DNA: TGTGCCAGCAGGATTACAGGTAGCAATCAGCCCCAGCATTTT
CDR3 protein: CASRITGSNQPQHF

V gene: TRBV5-1
J gene: TRBJ2-7
clone size: few
D gene: TRBD2
CDR3 DNA: TGCGCCAGCAGCCCGGGTTCTAGCGGGAGCTCCTACGAGCAGTACTTC
CDR3 protein: CASSPGSSGSSYEQYF

V gene: TRBV7-6
J gene: TRBJ2-4
clone size: -
D gene: -
CDR3 DNA: TGTGCCAGCAGCTTAGTCGAACACGACATTCAGTACTTC
CDR3 protein: CASSLVEHDIQYF

V gene: TRBV7-9
J gene: TRBJ2-5
clone size: -
D gene: -
CDR3 DNA: TGTGCCAGCACCCCGAGTGGGACCGAAGAGACCCAGTACTTC
CDR3 protein: CASTPSGTEETQYF

V gene: TRBV2
J gene: TRBJ1-5
clone size: -
D gene: -
CDR3 DNA: TGTGCCAGCAGTGAAGCCCGGAGGCCCCAGCATTTT
CDR3 protein: CASSEARRPQHF

V gene: TRBV7-2
J gene: TRBJ2-7
clone size: -
D gene: TRBD2
CDR3 DNA: TGTGCCAGCGCTGGACTAGCGGGAGGTAGCGACGAGCAGTACTTC
CDR3 protein: CASAGLAGGSDEQYF

V gene: TRBV18
J gene: TRBJ2-1
clone size: few
D gene: TRBD2
CDR3 DNA: TGTGCCAGCTTGGGGACTAGCTCCTACAATGAGCAGTTCTTC
CDR3 protein: CASLGTSSYNEQFF

V gene: TRBV4-1
J gene: TRBJ1-1
clone size: few
D gene: -
CDR3 DNA: TGCGCCAGCAGCCAAGTGGGGGGAGGCACTGAAGCTTTCTTT
CDR3 protein: CASSQVGGGTEAFF

V gene: TRBV7-2
J gene: TRBJ2-1
clone size: -
D gene: -
CDR3 DNA: TGTGCCAGCAGCTTAGGTCAGGCGTCTGAGCAGTTCTTC
CDR3 protein: CASSLGQASEQFF

V gene: TRBV13
J gene: TRBJ2-5
clone size: few
D gene: -
CDR3 DNA: TGTGCCAGCAGCCCAGCCCGGAAAGCGGATCAAGAGACCCAGTACTTC
CDR3 protein: CASSPARKADQETQYF

V gene: TRBV29-1
J gene: TRBJ2-3
clone size: few
D gene: -
CDR3 DNA: TGCAGCGTCCCCCTCGGCGATACGCAGTATTTT
CDR3 protein: CSVPLGDTQYF

V gene: TRBV3-1
J gene: TRBJ2-7
clone size: few
D gene: TRBD1
CDR3 DNA: TGTGCCAGCAGCCAAGTACCAGGGGGAAGCTACGAGCAGTACTTC
CDR3 protein: CASSQVPGGSYEQYF

V gene: TRBV5-1
J gene: TRBJ2-1
clone size: few
D gene: -
CDR3 DNA: TGCGCCAGCAGCTGGAGGAATGAGCAGTTCTTC
CDR3 protein: CASSWRNEQFF

V gene: TRBV27
J gene: TRBJ2-7
clone size: few
D gene: TRBD1
CDR3 DNA: TGTGCCAGCAGAAGACAGGGTAGCGACGAGCAGTACTTC
CDR3 protein: CASRRQGSDEQYF

V gene: TRBV27
J gene: TRBJ1-5
clone size: few
D gene: -
CDR3 DNA: TGTGCCAGCAAGGAAGCCGGAACAGCAATATATCAGCCCCAGCATTTT
CDR3 protein: CASKEAGTAIYQPQHF

V gene: TRBV20-1
J gene: TRBJ2-5
clone size: -
D gene: -
CDR3 DNA: TGCAGTGTGCAGTGGAAGGCAGAGACCCAGTACTTC
CDR3 protein: CSVQWKAETQYF

V gene: TRBV6-5
J gene: TRBJ1-1
clone size: -
D gene: -
CDR3 DNA: TGTGCCAGCAGGACCCCTTGGGGCGCCGATGAAGCTTTCTTT
CDR3 protein: CASRTPWGADEAFF

V gene: TRBV6-5
J gene: TRBJ2-3
clone size: -
D gene: TRBD2
CDR3 DNA: TGTGCCAGCAGTCCGCGGGGGGGCCCCGATACGCAGTATTTT
CDR3 protein: CASSPRGGPDTQYF

V gene: TRBV30
J gene: TRBJ1-1
clone size: -
D gene: -
CDR3 DNA: TGTGCCTGGGCGGTGGGGTTGACAGCGAACACTGAAGCTTTCTTT
CDR3 protein: CAWAVGLTANTEAFF

V gene: TRBV24-1
J gene: TRBJ2-2
clone size: few
D gene: -
CDR3 DNA: TGTGCCACCAGGGACTCGGAAAACACCGGGGAGCTGTTTTTT
CDR3 protein: CATRDSENTGELFF

V gene: TRBV29-1
J gene: TRBJ1-4
clone size: few
D gene: TRBD1
CDR3 DNA: TGCAGCGTTGAAGGGCAGGGGGCAGGTGAAAAACTGTTTTTT
CDR3 protein: CSVEGQGAGEKLFF

V gene: TRBV7-2
J gene: TRBJ1-1
clone size: -
D gene: -
CDR3 DNA: TGTGCCAGCAGCTTTGTCGGGAGGCGTGAGAACACTGAAGCTTTCTTT
CDR3 protein: CASSFVGRRENTEAFF

V gene: TRBV7-3
J gene: TRBJ2-2
clone size: -
D gene: -
CDR3 DNA: TGTGCCAGCAGCTTATTGGCCGGGACTCCCAGAACCGGGGAGCTGTTTTTT
CDR3 protein: CASSLLAGTPRTGELFF

V gene: TRBV7-9
J gene: TRBJ2-3
clone size: many
D gene: -
CDR3 DNA: TGTGCCAGCAGCTCCGATACGCAGTATTTT
CDR3 protein: CASSSDTQYF

V gene: TRBV6-5
J gene: TRBJ2-1
clone size: few
D gene: TRBD1
CDR3 DNA: TGTGCCAGCAGTTATCGGGCCAGGGGGGAGCAGTTCTTC
CDR3 protein: CASSYRARGEQFF

V gene: TRBV4-3
J gene: TRBJ2-3
clone size: few
D gene: TRBD2
CDR3 DNA: TGCGCCAGCAGCCAAGGTTCTGGCGGGAGTGGGATAGATACGCAGTATTTT
CDR3 protein: CASSQGSGGSGIDTQYF

V gene: TRBV11-2
J gene: TRBJ2-7
clone size: -
D gene: TRBD1
CDR3 DNA: TGTGCCAGCAGCTTTGGGACAGGGGACCACGAGCAGTACTTC
CDR3 protein: CASSFGTGDHEQYF

V gene: TRBV7-9
J gene: TRBJ1-4
clone size: few
D gene: -
CDR3 DNA: TGTGCCAGCAGCTCCTTCGAAGAAAAACTGTTTTTT
CDR3 protein: CASSSFEEKLFF

V gene: TRBV20-1
J gene: TRBJ1-6
clone size: -
D gene: TRBD1
CDR3 DNA: TGCAGTGCCAGCGACAGGGGAAGCTCCTATAATTCACCCCTCCACTTT
CDR3 protein: CSASDRGSSYNSPLHF

V gene: TRBV12-3/TRBV12-4
J gene: TRBJ1-5
clone size: few
D gene: TRBD1
CDR3 DNA: TGTGCCAGCAGCCTAAGGGGACAGGGGAATCAGCCCCAGCATTTT
CDR3 protein: CASSLRGQGNQPQHF

V gene: TRBV3-1
J gene: TRBJ2-7
clone size: few
D gene: -
CDR3 DNA: TGTGCCAGCAGCCAGGGGACAAGCTCCGAGCAGTACTTC
CDR3 protein: CASSQGTSSEQYF

V gene: TRBV20-1
J gene: TRBJ1-2
clone size: once
D gene: TRBD1
CDR3 DNA: TGCAGTGCTAGAGTAACAGGGGAACACTATGGCTACACCTTC
CDR3 protein: CSARVTGEHYGYTF

V gene: TRBV11-1
J gene: TRBJ2-5
clone size: few
D gene: TRBD2
CDR3 DNA: TGTGCCAGCAGCCGGGGACTAGCGGCAAAAGAGACCCAGTACTTC
CDR3 protein: CASSRGLAAKETQYF

V gene: TRBV7-2
J gene: TRBJ2-5
clone size: few
D gene: TRBD2
CDR3 DNA: TGTGCCAGCAGCGTACGCCTGGGACTAGCGGTCCAAGAGACCCAGTACTTC
CDR3 protein: CASSVRLGLAVQETQYF